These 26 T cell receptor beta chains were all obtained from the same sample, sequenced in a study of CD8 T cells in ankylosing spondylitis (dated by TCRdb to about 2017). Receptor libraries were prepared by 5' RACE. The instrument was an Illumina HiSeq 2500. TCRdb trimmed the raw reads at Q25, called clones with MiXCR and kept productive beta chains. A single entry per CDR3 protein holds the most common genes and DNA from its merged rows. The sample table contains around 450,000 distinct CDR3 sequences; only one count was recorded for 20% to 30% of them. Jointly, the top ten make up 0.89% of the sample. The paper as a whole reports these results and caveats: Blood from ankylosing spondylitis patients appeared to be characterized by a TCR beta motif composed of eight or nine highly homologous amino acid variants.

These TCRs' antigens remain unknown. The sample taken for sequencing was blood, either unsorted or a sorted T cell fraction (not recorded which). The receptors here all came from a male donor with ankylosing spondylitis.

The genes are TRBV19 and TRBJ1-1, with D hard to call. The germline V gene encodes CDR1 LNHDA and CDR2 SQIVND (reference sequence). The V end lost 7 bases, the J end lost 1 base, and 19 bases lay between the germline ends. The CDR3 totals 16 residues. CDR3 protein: CASTSAEGQRNTEAFF. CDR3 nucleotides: TGTGCCAGTACCTCGGCGGAAGGGCAGAGGAACACTGAAGCTTTCTTT.

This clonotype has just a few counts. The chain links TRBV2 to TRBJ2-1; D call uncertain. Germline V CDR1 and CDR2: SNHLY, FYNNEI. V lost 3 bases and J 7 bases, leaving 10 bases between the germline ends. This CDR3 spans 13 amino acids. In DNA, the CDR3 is TGTGCCAGCAGTGAGGTCCATTGGAATGAGCAGTTCTTC. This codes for CASSEVHWNEQFF.

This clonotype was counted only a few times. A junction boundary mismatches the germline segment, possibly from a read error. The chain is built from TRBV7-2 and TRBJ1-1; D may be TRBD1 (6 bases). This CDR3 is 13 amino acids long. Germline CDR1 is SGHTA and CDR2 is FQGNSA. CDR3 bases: TGTGCCAGCACCTTACAGGGACACACTGAAGCTTTCTTT. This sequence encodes CASTLQGHTEAFF.

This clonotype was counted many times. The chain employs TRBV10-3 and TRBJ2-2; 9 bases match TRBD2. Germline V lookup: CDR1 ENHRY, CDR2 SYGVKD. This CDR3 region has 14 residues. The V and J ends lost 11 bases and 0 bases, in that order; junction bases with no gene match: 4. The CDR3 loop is CAAASGANTGELFF. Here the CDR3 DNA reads TGTGCCGCCGCTAGCGGGGCGAACACCGGGGAGCTGTTTTTT.

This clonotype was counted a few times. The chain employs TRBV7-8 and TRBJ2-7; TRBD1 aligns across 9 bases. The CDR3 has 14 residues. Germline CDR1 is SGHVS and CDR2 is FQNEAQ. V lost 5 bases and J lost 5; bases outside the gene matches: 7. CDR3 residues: CASSRNRGRHEQYF. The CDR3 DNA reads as TGTGCCAGCAGCCGTAACAGGGGGCGCCACGAGCAGTACTTC.

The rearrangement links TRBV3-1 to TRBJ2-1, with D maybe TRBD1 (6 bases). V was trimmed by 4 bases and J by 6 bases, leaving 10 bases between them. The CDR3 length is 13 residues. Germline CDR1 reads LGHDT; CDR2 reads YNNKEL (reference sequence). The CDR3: CASSLRQANEQFF. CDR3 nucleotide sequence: TGTGCCAGCAGCCTAAGACAGGCCAATGAGCAGTTCTTC.

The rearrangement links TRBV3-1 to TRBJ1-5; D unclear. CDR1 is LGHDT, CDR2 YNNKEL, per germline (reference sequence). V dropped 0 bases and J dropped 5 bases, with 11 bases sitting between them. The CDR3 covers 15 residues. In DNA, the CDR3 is TGTGCCAGCAGCCAAGACCCCTACGCGGATCAGCCCCAGCATTTT. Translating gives CASSQDPYADQPQHF. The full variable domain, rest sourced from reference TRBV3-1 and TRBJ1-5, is DTAVSQTPKYLVTQMGNDKSIKCEQNLGHDTMYWYKQDSKKFLKIMFSYNNKELIINETVPNRFSPKSPDKAHLNLHINSLELGDSAVYFCASSQDPYADQPQHFGDGTRLSIL.

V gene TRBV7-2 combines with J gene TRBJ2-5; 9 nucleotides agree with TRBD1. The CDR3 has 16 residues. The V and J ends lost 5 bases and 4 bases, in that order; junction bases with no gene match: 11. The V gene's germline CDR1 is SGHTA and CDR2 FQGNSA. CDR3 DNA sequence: TGTGCCAGCAGCCCCCGGGACAGGGTAATGGGAGAGACCCAGTACTTC. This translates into CASSPRDRVMGETQYF. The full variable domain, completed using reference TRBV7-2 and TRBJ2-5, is GAGVSQSPSNKVTEKGKDVELRCDPISGHTALYWYRQSLGQGLEFLIYFQGNSAPDKSGLPSDRFSAERTGGSVSTLTIQRTQQEDSAVYLCASSPRDRVMGETQYFGPGTRLLVL.

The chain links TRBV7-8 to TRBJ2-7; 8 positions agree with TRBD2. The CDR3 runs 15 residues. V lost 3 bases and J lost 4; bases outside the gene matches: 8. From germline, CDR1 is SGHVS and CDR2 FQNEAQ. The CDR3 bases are TGTGCCAGCAGCTTGGTAGCGGGATCCCATTACGAGCAGTACGTC. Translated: CASSLVAGSHYEQYV.

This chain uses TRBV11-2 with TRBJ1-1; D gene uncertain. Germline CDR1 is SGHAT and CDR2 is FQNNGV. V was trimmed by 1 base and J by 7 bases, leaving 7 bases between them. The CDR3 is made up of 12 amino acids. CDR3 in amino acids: CASSLGEGEAFF. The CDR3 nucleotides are TGTGCCAGCAGCTTAGGAGAGGGTGAAGCTTTCTTT.

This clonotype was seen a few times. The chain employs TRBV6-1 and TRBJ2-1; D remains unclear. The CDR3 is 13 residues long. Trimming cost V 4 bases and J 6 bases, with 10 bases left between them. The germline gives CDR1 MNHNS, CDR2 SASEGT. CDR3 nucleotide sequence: TGTGCCAGCAGTGGGCTGTGGATCAATGAGCAGTTCTTC. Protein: CASSGLWINEQFF.

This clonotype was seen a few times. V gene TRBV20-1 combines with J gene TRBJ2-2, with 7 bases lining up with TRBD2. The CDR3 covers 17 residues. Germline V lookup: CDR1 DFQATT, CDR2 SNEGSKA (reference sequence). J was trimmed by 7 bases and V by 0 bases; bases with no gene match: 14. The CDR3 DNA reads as TGCAGTGCTAGAGATGCAACCGGGGAGGGGCGGTACGGGGAGCTGTTTTTT. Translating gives CSARDATGEGRYGELFF.

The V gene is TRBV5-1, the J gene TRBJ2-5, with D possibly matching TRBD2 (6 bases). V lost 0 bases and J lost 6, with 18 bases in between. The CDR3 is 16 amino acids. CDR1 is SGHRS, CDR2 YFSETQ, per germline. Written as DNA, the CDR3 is TGCGCCAGCAGCTTGGCGGGGGACTCCGGTGGGAAGACCCAGTACTTC. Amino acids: CASSLAGDSGGKTQYF.

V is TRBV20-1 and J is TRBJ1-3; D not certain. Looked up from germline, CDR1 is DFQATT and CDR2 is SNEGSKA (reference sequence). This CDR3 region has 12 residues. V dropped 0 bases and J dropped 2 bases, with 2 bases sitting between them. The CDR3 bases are TGCAGTGCTAGAGAGACTGGAAACACCATATATTTT. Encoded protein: CSARETGNTIYF.

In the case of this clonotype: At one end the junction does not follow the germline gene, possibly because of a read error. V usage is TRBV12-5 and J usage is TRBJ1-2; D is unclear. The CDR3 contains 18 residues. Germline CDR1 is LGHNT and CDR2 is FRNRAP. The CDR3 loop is CASGLVRGPVKPNYDYTF. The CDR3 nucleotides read TGTGCTAGTGGTTTGGTCCGGGGTCCCGTAAAGCCTAACTATGACTACACCTTC.

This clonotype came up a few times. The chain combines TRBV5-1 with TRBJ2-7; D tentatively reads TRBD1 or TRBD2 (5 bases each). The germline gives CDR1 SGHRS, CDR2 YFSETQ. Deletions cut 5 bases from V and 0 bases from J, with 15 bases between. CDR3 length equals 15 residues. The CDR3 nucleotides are TGCGCCAGCAGACCCTCGCCAGGGAGCTCCTACGAGCAGTACGTC. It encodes CASRPSPGSSYEQYV.

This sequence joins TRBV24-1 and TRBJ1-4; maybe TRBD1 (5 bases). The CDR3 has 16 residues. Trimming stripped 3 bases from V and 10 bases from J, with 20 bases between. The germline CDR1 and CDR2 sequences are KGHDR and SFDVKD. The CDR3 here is CATSDTRGPSMGKLFF. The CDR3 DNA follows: TGTGCCACCAGTGATACCCGGGGCCCCTCAATGGGAAAACTGTTTTTT.

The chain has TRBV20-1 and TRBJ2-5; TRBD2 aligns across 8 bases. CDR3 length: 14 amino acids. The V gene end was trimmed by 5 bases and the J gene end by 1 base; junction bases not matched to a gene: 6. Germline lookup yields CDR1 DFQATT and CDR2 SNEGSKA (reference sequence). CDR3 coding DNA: TGCAGTGCTGTAGTAGCGGGACGCCAAGAGACCCAGTACTTC. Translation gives CSAVVAGRQETQYF.

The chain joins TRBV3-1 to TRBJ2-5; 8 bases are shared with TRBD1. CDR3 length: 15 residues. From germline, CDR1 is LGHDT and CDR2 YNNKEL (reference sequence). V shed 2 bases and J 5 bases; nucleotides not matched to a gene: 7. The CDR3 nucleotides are TGTGCCAGCAGCCAACAGGGGGCGAGCCGGGAGACCCAGTACTTC. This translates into CASSQQGASRETQYF.

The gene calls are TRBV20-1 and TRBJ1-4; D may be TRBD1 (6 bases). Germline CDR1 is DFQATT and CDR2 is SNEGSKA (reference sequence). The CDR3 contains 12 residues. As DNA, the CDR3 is TGCAGCGCTGACAGGAGAAATGAAAAACTGTTTTTT. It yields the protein CSADRRNEKLFF.

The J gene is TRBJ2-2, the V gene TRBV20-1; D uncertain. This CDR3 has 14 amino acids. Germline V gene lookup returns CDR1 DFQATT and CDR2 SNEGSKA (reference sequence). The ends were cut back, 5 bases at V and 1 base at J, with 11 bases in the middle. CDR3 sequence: CSAGERRNTGELFF. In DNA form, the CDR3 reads TGCAGTGCTGGTGAGAGAAGGAACACCGGGGAGCTGTTTTTT.

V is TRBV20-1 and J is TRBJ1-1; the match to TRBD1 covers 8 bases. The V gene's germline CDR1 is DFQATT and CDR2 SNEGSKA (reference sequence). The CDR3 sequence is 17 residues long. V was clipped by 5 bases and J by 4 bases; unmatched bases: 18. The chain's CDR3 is CSAWTGHSKGWVTEAFF. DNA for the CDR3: TGCAGTGCTTGGACAGGGCACAGCAAGGGGTGGGTCACTGAAGCTTTCTTT.

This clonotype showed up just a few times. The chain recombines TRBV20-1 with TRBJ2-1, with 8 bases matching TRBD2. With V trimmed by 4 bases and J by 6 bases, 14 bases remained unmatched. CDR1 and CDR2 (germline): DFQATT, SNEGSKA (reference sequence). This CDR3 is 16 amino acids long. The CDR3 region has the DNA TGCAGTGCTACCCGGGGTGGTAGCGGGAAAGGCAATGAGCAGTTCTTC. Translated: CSATRGGSGKGNEQFF.

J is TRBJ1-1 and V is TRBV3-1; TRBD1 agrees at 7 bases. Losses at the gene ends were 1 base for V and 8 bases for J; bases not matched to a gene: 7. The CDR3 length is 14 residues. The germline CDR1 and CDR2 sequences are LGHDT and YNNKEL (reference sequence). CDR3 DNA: TGTGCCAGCAGCCAAGTTGGGACAGAGAGAGAAGCTTTCTTT. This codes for CASSQVGTEREAFF.

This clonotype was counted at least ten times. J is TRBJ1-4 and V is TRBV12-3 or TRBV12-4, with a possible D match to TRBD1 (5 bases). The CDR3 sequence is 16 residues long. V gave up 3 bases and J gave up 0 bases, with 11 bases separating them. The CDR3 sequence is CASSLDGAPTNEKLFF. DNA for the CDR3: TGTGCCAGCAGTTTGGATGGGGCCCCAACTAATGAAAAACTGTTTTTT.

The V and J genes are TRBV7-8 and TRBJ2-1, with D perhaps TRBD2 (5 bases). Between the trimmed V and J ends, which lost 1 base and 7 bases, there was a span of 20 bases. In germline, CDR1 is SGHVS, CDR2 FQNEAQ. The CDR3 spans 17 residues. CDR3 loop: CASSLEYRGPPTNEQFF. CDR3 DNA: TGTGCCAGCAGCTTAGAATATCGGGGTCCCCCCACAAATGAGCAGTTCTTC.